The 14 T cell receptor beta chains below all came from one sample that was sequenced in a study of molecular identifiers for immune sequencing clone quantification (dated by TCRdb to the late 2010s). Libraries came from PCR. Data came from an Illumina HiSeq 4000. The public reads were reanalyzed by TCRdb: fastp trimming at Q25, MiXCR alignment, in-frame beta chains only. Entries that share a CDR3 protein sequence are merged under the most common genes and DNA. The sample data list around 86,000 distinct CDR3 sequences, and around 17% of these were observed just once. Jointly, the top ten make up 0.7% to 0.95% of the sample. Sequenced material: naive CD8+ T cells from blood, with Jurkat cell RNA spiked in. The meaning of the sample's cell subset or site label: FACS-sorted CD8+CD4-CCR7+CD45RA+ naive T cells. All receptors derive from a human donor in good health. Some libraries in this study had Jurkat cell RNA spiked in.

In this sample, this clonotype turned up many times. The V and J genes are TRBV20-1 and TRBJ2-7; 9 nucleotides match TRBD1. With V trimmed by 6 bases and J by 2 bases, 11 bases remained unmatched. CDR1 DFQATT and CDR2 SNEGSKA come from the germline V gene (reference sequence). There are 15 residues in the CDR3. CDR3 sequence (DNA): TGCAGTGCCAATCCGGAGGACAGGGGCCCCTACGAGCAGTACTTC. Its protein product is CSANPEDRGPYEQYF.

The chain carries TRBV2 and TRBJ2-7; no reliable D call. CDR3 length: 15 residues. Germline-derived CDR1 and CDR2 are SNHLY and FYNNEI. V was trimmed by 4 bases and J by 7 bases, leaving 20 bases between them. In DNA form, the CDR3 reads TGTGCCAGCAGTGTTATGGTGGCTGGACCCGGTGAGCAGTACTTC. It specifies CASSVMVAGPGEQYF.

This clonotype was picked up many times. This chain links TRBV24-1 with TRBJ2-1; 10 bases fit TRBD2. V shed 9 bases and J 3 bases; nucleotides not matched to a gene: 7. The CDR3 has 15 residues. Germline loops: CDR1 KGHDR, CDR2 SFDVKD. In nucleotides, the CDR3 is TGTGCCACCGGGATGGGGACTAGCGTCTACAATGAGCAGTTCTTC. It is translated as CATGMGTSVYNEQFF.

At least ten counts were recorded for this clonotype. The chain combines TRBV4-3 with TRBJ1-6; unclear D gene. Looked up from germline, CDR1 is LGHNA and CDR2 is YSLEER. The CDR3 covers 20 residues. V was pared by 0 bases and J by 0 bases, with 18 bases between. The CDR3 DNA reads TGCGCCAGCAGCCAAGATAGGCTGGTGAAGATGAGCTCCTATAATTCACCCCTCCACTTT. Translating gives CASSQDRLVKMSSYNSPLHF.

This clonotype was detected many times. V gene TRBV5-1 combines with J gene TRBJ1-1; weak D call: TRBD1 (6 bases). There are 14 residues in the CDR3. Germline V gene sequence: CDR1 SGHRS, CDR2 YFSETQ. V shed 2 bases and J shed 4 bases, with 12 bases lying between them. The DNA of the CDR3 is TGCGCCAGCAGCTTAAACCTAGGGGGCACTGAAGCTTTCTTT. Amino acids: CASSLNLGGTEAFF.

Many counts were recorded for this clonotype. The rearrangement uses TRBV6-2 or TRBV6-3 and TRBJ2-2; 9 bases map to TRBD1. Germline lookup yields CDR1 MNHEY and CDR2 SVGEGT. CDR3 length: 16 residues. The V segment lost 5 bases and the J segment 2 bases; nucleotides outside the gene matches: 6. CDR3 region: CASSPGTGINTGELFF. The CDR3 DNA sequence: TGTGCCAGCAGTCCCGGGACAGGGATCAACACCGGGGAGCTGTTTTTT.

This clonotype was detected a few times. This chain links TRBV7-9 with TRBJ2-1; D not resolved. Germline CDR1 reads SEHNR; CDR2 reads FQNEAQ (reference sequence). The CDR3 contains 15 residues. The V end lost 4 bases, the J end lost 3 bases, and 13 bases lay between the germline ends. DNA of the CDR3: TGTGCCAGCAGCTCAGACCTCGGACGCTACAATGAGCAGTTCTTC. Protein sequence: CASSSDLGRYNEQFF.

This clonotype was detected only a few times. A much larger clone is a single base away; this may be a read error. For the CDR3, the DNA is TGTGCCAGCAGCCCCTTCGCGGGCCCCACTGCGGGGACCCAGTACTTC. Translated, it gives CASSPFAGPTAGTQYF. V gene TRBV7-6 combines with J gene TRBJ2-5; possibly TRBD2 for D (5 bases). The ends were cut back, 5 bases at V and 7 bases at J, with 23 bases in the middle. This CDR3 is 16 amino acids long. Germline CDR1 and CDR2: SGHVS and FNYEAQ. The entire variable domain, with the rest obtained from reference TRBV7-6 and TRBJ2-5, is as follows: GAGVSQSPRYKVTKRGQDVALRCDPISGHVSLYWYRQALGQGPEFLTYFNYEAQQDKSGLPNDRFSAERPEGSISTLTIQRTEQRDSAMYRCASSPFAGPTAGTQYFGPGTRLLVL.

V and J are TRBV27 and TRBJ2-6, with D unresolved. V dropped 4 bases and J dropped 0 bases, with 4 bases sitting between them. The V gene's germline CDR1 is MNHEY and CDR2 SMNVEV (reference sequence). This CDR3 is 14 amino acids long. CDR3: CASSWSSGANVLTF. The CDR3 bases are TGTGCCAGCAGTTGGAGCTCTGGGGCCAACGTCCTGACTTTC.

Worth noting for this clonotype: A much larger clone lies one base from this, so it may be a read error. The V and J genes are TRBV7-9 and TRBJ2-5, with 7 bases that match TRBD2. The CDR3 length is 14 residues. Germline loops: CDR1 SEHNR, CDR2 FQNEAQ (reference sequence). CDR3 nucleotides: TGTGCCGGCAGCTTTCCCGCGGGAGAAGAGACCCAGTACTTC. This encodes CAGSFPAGEETQYF.

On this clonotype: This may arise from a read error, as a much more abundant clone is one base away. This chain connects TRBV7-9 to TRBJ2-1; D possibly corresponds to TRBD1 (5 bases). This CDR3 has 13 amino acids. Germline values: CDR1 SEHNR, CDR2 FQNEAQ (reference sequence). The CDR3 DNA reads TGTGTCAGCAGGTCTCCCTCAGGGATAGAGCAGTTCTTC. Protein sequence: CVSRSPSGIEQFF. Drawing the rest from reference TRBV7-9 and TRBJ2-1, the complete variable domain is DTGVSQNPRHKITKRGQNVTFRCDPISEHNRLYWYRQTLGQGPEFLTYFQNEAQLEKSRLLSDRFSAERPKGSFSTLEIQRTEQGDSAMYLCVSRSPSGIEQFFGPGTRLTVL.

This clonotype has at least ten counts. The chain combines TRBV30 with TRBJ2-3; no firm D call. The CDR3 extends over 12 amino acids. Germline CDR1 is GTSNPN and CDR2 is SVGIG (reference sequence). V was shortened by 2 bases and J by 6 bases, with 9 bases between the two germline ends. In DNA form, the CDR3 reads TGTGCCTGGAGTTCACTTAGGGATACGCAGTATTTT. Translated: CAWSSLRDTQYF.

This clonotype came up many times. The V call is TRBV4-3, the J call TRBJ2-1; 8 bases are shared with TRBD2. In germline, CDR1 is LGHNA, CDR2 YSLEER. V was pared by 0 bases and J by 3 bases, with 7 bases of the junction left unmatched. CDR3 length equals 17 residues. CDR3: CASSQEIAGGIYNEQFF. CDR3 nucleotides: TGCGCCAGCAGCCAAGAAATTGCGGGGGGAATCTACAATGAGCAGTTCTTC.

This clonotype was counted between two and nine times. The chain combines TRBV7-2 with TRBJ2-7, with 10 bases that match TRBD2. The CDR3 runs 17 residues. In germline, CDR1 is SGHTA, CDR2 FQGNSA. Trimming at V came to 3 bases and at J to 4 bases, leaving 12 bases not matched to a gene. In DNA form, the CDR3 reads TGTGCCAGCAGCTTCGGGTCTAGCGGGAGTTCTGCGTACGAGCAGTACTTC. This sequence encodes CASSFGSSGSSAYEQYF.